The clone carrying this T cell receptor (beta chain) appeared a few times. This specimen belongs to a study of tumor-infiltrating lymphocytes in oesophageal squamous cell carcinoma. Each CDR3 protein gets one entry after TCRdb re-called the PCR reads with MiXCR. This sample has under 20,000 distinct CDR3 sequences, with 35% to 50% found just once. This TCR was recovered from a male donor with esophageal squamous cell carcinoma. Sequences were obtained from esophageal tumor tissue.

CDR3 nucleotide sequence: TGCGCCAGCAGCAACCCTAGCGGGAGGAGCACAGATACGCAGTATTTT. Its protein is CASSNPSGRSTDTQYF. The rearrangement uses TRBV5-1 and TRBJ2-3; 11 bases are a match to TRBD2. CDR3 size: 16 residues. V trimming: 4 bases; J trimming: 0 bases; junction bases outside the gene matches: 4. CDR1 and CDR2 (germline): SGHRS, YFSETQ.